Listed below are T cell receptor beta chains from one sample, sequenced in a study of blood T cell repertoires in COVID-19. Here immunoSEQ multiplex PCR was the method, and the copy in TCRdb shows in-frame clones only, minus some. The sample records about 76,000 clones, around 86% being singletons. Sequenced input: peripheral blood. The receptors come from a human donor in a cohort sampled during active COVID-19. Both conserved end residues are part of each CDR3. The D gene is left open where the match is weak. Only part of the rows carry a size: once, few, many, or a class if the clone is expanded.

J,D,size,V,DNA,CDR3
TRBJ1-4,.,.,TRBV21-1,TGTGCCAGCAGCACCCGCCCGGACAGAGCTAATGAAAAACTGTTTTTT,CASSTRPDRANEKLFF
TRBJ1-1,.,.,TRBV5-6,TGTGCCAGCAGCTTGGACAGGAGAACTGAAGCTTTCTTT,CASSLDRRTEAFF
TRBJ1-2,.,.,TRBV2,TGTGCGGCCGGAGGGGAAGCGAGCTACACCTTC,CAAGGEASYTF
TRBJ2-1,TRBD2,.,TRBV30,TGTGCCTGGAGTGTACGCACTAGCGGGGGCCCTTACAATGAGCAGTTCTTC,CAWSVRTSGGPYNEQFF
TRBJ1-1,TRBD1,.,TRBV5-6,TGTGCCAGCAGCTTGCCCCGGAGGGGACAGAATGAAGCTTTCTTT,CASSLPRRGQNEAFF
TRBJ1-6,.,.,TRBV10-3,TGTGCCATCAGTGAGTCGAAAACTGGAAGGGGCTATAATTCACCCCTCCACTTT,CAISESKTGRGYNSPLHF
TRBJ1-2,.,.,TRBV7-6,TGTGCCAGCAGCTTAGCGCCCTCGGGGGGAGGCTACACCTTC,CASSLAPSGGGYTF
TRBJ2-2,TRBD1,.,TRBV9,TGTGCCAGCACCTTCGGACAGGGGCGGAACACCGGGGAGCTGTTTTTT,CASTFGQGRNTGELFF
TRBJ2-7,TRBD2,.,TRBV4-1,TGCGCCAGCAGCGTTCGACTAGCTGGCGGGACCTACGAGCAGTACTTC,CASSVRLAGGTYEQYF
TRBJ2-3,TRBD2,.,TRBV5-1,TGCGCCAGCAGCTCCCCTAGCGGGGGGGCGGATACGCAGTATTTT,CASSSPSGGADTQYF
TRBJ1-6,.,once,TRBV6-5,TGTGCCAGCACGACCCATATAGGAGATAATTCACCCCTCCACTTT,CASTTHIGDNSPLHF
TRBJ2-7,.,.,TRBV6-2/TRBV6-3,TGTGCCAGCAGTTCTCTTCGGGGGACCCGACCCTACGAGCAGTACTTC,CASSSLRGTRPYEQYF
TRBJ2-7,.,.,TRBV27,TGTGCCAGCAGTCCAATAGCCACCACGTACGAGCAGTACTTC,CASSPIATTYEQYF
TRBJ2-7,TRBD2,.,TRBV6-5,TGTGCCAGCAGTTACTCGAGAGCGGGGGGCAACGAGCAGTACTTC,CASSYSRAGGNEQYF
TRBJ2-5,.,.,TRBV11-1,TGTGCCAGCAGCTTTAGGCGGGGAGAAGAGACCCAGTACTTC,CASSFRRGEETQYF
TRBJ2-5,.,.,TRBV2,TGTGCCAGCAGGATTAGGGACTTACAAGAGACCCAGTACTTC,CASRIRDLQETQYF
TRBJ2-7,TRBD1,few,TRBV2,TGTGCCAGCAGTGAAATCCGGGACAGTGACTCCTACGAGCAGTACTTC,CASSEIRDSDSYEQYF
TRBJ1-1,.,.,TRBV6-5,TGTGCCAGCAGTTTGGACAGTCCGGGCGCTGAAGCTTTCTTT,CASSLDSPGAEAFF
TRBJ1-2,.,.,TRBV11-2,TGTGCCAGCAGCCTCACAGGGCTGTATGGCTACACCTTC,CASSLTGLYGYTF
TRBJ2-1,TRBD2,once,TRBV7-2,TGTGCCAGCAGCACCCCGACTAGCGGAAGGAGCTCCTACAATGAGCAGTTCTTC,CASSTPTSGRSSYNEQFF